These 24 T cell receptor beta chains came from one sample sequenced in a study of metastatic and nonmetastatic thyroid tumors. TCRdb re-called the PCR reads with MiXCR. The sample gives around 15,000 clones, 29% of which show up once; around 50% is in the top ten. Patients underwent thyroid surgery, and none had received any treatment before it. Source material: tumor tissue. All receptors derive from a male donor with papillary thyroid cancer or a benign thyroid nodule (not recorded which). Some clones in this sample may be carry-over from other donors' samples.

This clone was recorded many times. The chain couples TRBV10-3 to TRBJ2-5; TRBD2 might be the D (6 bases). The V and J ends lost 2 bases and 9 bases respectively, with 16 bases between them. The CDR3 contains 14 residues. Germline CDR1 and CDR2: ENHRY and SYGVKD. The CDR3 reads CAISEESSPGAQYF. The CDR3 DNA is TGTGCCATCAGTGAGGAGAGCAGCCCGGGGGCCCAGTACTTC.

CDR3 nucleotide sequence: TGCAGCGTTGAAGAGCAAACTCGCACAGATACGCAGTATTTT. Protein sequence: CSVEEQTRTDTQYF. The chain recombines TRBV29-1 with TRBJ2-3; the D is unclear. Germline CDR1 is SQVTM and CDR2 is ANQGSEA. The CDR3 extends over 14 amino acids. The ends were cut back, 0 bases at V and 1 base at J, with 8 bases in the middle.

This clone was seen repeatedly, ten times or more. This same CDR3 is encoded by further DNA sequences in the sample. The V gene is TRBV6-4, the J gene TRBJ2-3; perhaps TRBD2 as D (6 bases). The CDR3 runs to 15 residues. Trimming removed 0 bases at V and 1 base at J, with 8 bases between. Germline CDR1 MRHNA, CDR2 SNTAGT. The CDR3 sequence is CASSDSASGTDTQYF. In nucleotides, the CDR3 is TGTGCCAGCAGTGACTCGGCTAGCGGCACAGATACGCAGTATTTT.

Details on this clone: A junction boundary mismatches the germline segment, possibly from a read error. CDR3 amino acids: CTSSMGLFREQYF. Here the CDR3 DNA reads TGTACCAGCAGTATGGGACTATTCCGCGAGCAGTACTTC. This chain links TRBV12-3 or TRBV12-4 with TRBJ2-7; 7 bases line up with TRBD2. The CDR3 length is 13 residues.

This clone has more than one count but fewer than ten. V and J are TRBV6-4 and TRBJ1-2; no clear D. Germline V gives CDR1 MRHNA, CDR2 SNTAGT. This CDR3 is 14 amino acids long. Trimming took off 0 bases at V and 8 bases at J, with 13 bases between the two ends. CDR3: CASSDSKRVGGYTF. CDR3 DNA sequence: TGTGCCAGCAGTGACTCGAAAAGGGTTGGCGGCTACACCTTC.

This clone has a count of ten or more. A much larger clone sits a single nucleotide away, making a read error possible. This chain links TRBV9 with TRBJ2-1; D is perhaps TRBD1 or TRBD2 (5 bases each). Germline V gives CDR1 SGDLS, CDR2 YYNGEE. The CDR3 has 15 amino acids. Between the trimmed V and J ends, which lost 3 bases and 2 bases, there was a span of 12 bases. CDR3: CASSARDAPYNEQFF. In DNA form, the CDR3 reads TGTGCCAGCAGCGCCCGGGACGCCCCCTACAATGAGCAGTTCTTC.

In its sample, this clone was seen a few times. The chain is built from TRBV6-2 or TRBV6-3 and TRBJ2-5, with 8 bases lining up with TRBD2. V lost 5 bases and J lost 5; bases outside the gene matches: 10. The CDR3 is made up of 15 amino acids. Germline loops: CDR1 MNHEY, CDR2 SVGEGT. The CDR3 DNA reads TGTGCCAGCAGTCCCCCCTCTAGCGGGTTTGAGACCCAGTACTTC. Translated, it gives CASSPPSSGFETQYF.

This clone was observed at least ten times. The chain is built from TRBV12-5 and TRBJ1-2, with D uncertain. This CDR3 region has 12 residues. Trimming cost V 6 bases and J 8 bases, with 13 bases left between them. Per the germline V gene, CDR1 is LGHNT and CDR2 is FRNRAP. CDR3 region: CASGIGGSGYTF. The DNA for the CDR3 is TGTGCTAGTGGCATCGGTGGTAGCGGCTACACCTTC. Looking up the rest from reference TRBV12-5 and TRBJ1-2 gives the full variable domain: DARVTQTPRHKVTEMGQEVTMRCQPILGHNTVFWYRQTMMQGLELLAYFRNRAPLDDSGMPKDRFSAEMPDATLATLKIQPSEPRDSAVYFCASGIGGSGYTFGSGTRLTVV.

The chain combines TRBV27 with TRBJ2-3; 8 bases line up with TRBD2. CDR3 length: 14 residues. The V and J ends lost 7 bases and 2 bases, in that order; junction bases with no gene match: 5. Germline loops: CDR1 MNHEY, CDR2 SMNVEV (reference sequence). The CDR3 sequence: CASTTSGNTDTQYF. CDR3 bases: TGTGCCAGCACTACTAGCGGAAACACAGATACGCAGTATTTT.

This clone was observed a handful of times. The J gene is TRBJ2-5, the V gene TRBV6-1, with 11 nucleotides matching TRBD2. Germline assignment: CDR1 MNHNS and CDR2 SASEGT. The ends lost 7 bases at V and 5 bases at J; junction bases unmatched: 9. This CDR3 is built from 15 residues. The DNA for the CDR3 is TGTGCCAGCAATCTCATAGCGGGGGGGCAGGAGACCCAGTACTTC. Translated, it gives CASNLIAGGQETQYF.

This clone was recorded at least ten times. The rearrangement joins TRBV6-1 to TRBJ2-2, with D perhaps TRBD1 (6 bases). In germline, CDR1 is MNHNS, CDR2 SASEGT. The V end lost 8 bases, the J end lost 5 bases, and 6 bases lay between the germline ends. The CDR3 length is 11 residues. The CDR3 loop reads CASGQTGELFF. The CDR3 DNA follows: TGTGCCAGCGGACAGACCGGGGAGCTGTTTTTT.

In this sample, this clone turned up a few times. The chain couples TRBV18 to TRBJ2-7; 11 bases agree with TRBD2. This CDR3 spans 20 amino acids. V dropped 4 bases and J dropped 2; count of bases not matched to a gene: 19. CDR1 and CDR2 from the germline V gene are KGHSH and LQKENI. In DNA form, the CDR3 reads TGTGCCAGCTCACTCATATCGGGGTCGGGACTAGCGGCACCTACCTACGAGCAGTACTTC. Its translation is CASSLISGSGLAAPTYEQYF.

The CDR3 here is CASSLWGASNTGELFF. The CDR3 DNA is TGCGCCAGCAGCTTGTGGGGGGCCTCGAACACCGGGGAGCTGTTTTTT. The chain recombines TRBV5-1 with TRBJ2-2; perhaps D is TRBD1 or TRBD2 (6 bases each). CDR3 length: 16 residues. V shed 1 base and J shed 0 bases, with 10 bases lying between them. Looked up from germline, CDR1 is SGHRS and CDR2 is YFSETQ.

V gene TRBV20-1 combines with J gene TRBJ1-1; tentatively, D is TRBD1 (5 bases). The CDR3 has 13 residues. CDR1 DFQATT and CDR2 SNEGSKA come from the germline V gene (reference sequence). Trimming shortened V by 6 bases and J by 1 base, and 12 bases separated the two germline ends. The CDR3 loop is CSARRGENTEAFF. CDR3 DNA: TGCAGTGCGAGAAGGGGCGAGAACACTGAAGCTTTCTTT.

The chain links TRBV18 to TRBJ2-1; TRBD1 agrees at 10 bases. The CDR3 is 15 residues long. The ends lost 6 bases at V and 7 bases at J; junction bases unmatched: 9. The germline V gene has CDR1 KGHSH and CDR2 LQKENI. This chain's CDR3 is CASSLATGGRNEQFF. The CDR3 DNA reads as TGTGCCAGCTCCCTTGCGACAGGGGGCCGGAATGAGCAGTTCTTC.

The sample holds a few counts of this clone. The chain is built from TRBV28 and TRBJ2-7, with 10 bases aligning to TRBD1. V was clipped by 4 bases and J by 3 bases; unmatched bases: 6. The CDR3 covers 15 residues. Per germline, CDR1 MDHEN and CDR2 SYDVKM. CDR3: CASSSGTGADYEQYF. CDR3 nucleotide sequence: TGTGCCAGCAGTTCCGGGACAGGGGCCGACTACGAGCAGTACTTC.

This clone was seen at least ten times. The chain carries TRBV20-1 and TRBJ2-1; perhaps D is TRBD1 or TRBD2 (5 bases each). V lost 1 base, J lost 7 bases, and 17 bases lay in between. Germline CDR1 is DFQATT and CDR2 is SNEGSKA (reference sequence). The CDR3 runs 15 residues. Here the CDR3 reads CSARVPGPRENEQFF. CDR3 DNA sequence: TGCAGTGCTAGAGTACCGGGGCCCCGTGAGAATGAGCAGTTCTTC.

This clone was detected many times. V is TRBV5-1 and J is TRBJ1-1; 7 nucleotides agree with TRBD1. Germline values: CDR1 SGHRS, CDR2 YFSETQ. CDR3 length: 15 residues. Trimming removed 0 bases from V and 6 bases from J; junction bases left unmatched: 8. In DNA, the CDR3 is TGCGCCAGCAGCTTGGAGCCGGGACAGTTAGCTGAAGCTTTCTTT. Translated, it gives CASSLEPGQLAEAFF.

The chain is built from TRBV20-1 and TRBJ2-7, with 9 bases fitting TRBD1. The CDR3 sequence is 15 residues long. Unmatched junction bases numbered 8, after V lost 1 base and J lost 4 bases. Germline CDR1 and CDR2: DFQATT and SNEGSKA (reference sequence). CDR3 nucleotide sequence: TGCAGTGCTAGAGCGTCCGGGACAGGGCTATACGAGCAGTACTTC. Amino acid sequence: CSARASGTGLYEQYF.

The chain joins TRBV11-1 to TRBJ1-1; no clear D gene. Trimming pared 3 bases from V and 2 bases from J, leaving 4 bases between. Germline loops: CDR1 SGHAT, CDR2 FQDESV (reference sequence). The CDR3 spans 12 residues. DNA of the CDR3: TGTGCCAGCAGCTTTTCTAACACTGAAGCTTTCTTT. Its protein is CASSFSNTEAFF.

CDR3 sequence (DNA): TGCGCCAGCAGCACCGGACATGGCAAAGATACGCAGTATTTT. As protein: CASSTGHGKDTQYF. This chain connects TRBV5-1 to TRBJ2-3, with D tentatively TRBD1 (5 bases). Germline V gene data show CDR1 as SGHRS and CDR2 as YFSETQ. The CDR3 extends over 14 amino acids. Between the trimmed V and J ends, which lost 4 bases and 5 bases, there was a span of 14 bases.

This chain links TRBV27 with TRBJ2-3; D gene uncertain. CDR1 MNHEY and CDR2 SMNVEV come from the germline V gene (reference sequence). V was shortened by 8 bases and J by 4 bases, with 10 bases between the two germline ends. The CDR3 loop spans 12 amino acids. This CDR3 reads CASYQMADTQYF. Written as DNA, the CDR3 is TGTGCCAGCTATCAGATGGCAGATACGCAGTATTTT.

The sample holds many counts of this clone. The V and J genes are TRBV30 and TRBJ2-1; tentative D call: TRBD2 (5 bases). Deletions cut 1 base from V and 4 bases from J, with 11 bases between. Per germline, CDR1 GTSNPN and CDR2 SVGIG (reference sequence). This CDR3 region has 14 residues. For the CDR3, the DNA is TGTGCCTGGAGTGGGGAGATGGGTTACAATGAGCAGTTCTTC. This gives the protein CAWSGEMGYNEQFF. The variable domain in full, with the rest retrieved from reference TRBV30 and TRBJ2-1, is SQTIHQWPATLVQPVGSPLSLECTVEGTSNPNLYWYRQAAGRGLQLLFYSVGIGQISSEVPQNLSASRPQDRQFILSSKKLLLSDSGFYLCAWSGEMGYNEQFFGPGTRLTVL.

The V and J genes are TRBV20-1 and TRBJ1-2; possibly TRBD1 for D (5 bases). Trimming took off 0 bases at V and 13 bases at J, with 27 bases between the two ends. Germline V gene sequence: CDR1 DFQATT, CDR2 SNEGSKA (reference sequence). This CDR3 is 16 amino acids long. Here the CDR3 reads CSARDQRDLISRDRTF. CDR3 coding DNA: TGCAGTGCTAGAGATCAGAGGGACCTCATATCACGAGATCGCACCTTC.